Listed below are T cell receptor beta chains from one sample, sequenced in a study of CD8 T cells in ankylosing spondylitis. TCRdb independently ran MiXCR on the 5' RACE reads; one entry per CDR3 protein. Seen here are around 770,000 distinct CDR3 sequences, under 20% observed once, and the top ten hold roughly a fifth. The sequenced sample consisted of blood, either unsorted or a sorted T cell fraction (not recorded which). The source is a male donor with ankylosing spondylitis. Both conserved end residues are part of each CDR3. The D gene is left open where the match is weak. For some rows the clone size is stated as once, few or many, or as a class when expanded; others skip it.

V gene,J gene,clone size,D gene,CDR3 DNA,CDR3 protein
TRBV24-1,TRBJ2-2,NA,TRBD1,TGTGCCACCAGTGAACGTATACGGACAGGGGCGAACACCGGGGAGCTGTTTTTT,CATSERIRTGANTGELFF
TRBV18,TRBJ1-2,few,NA,TGTGCCAGCTCACCGCGGACAGACGGTGGCTACACCTTC,CASSPRTDGGYTF
TRBV7-3,TRBJ2-3,once,TRBD2,TGTGCCAGCAGCTTGACTAGCGGGGGCTCAGATACGCAGTATTTT,CASSLTSGGSDTQYF
TRBV11-2,TRBJ2-1,few,TRBD2,TGTGCCAGCAGCTCAAAAAGCGGGAGCTCCTACAATGAGCAGTTCTTC,CASSSKSGSSYNEQFF
TRBV7-9,TRBJ2-3,few,TRBD2,TGTGCCAGCAGCCCCGGGACTAGCGGTTCTAGCACAGATACGCAGTATTTT,CASSPGTSGSSTDTQYF
TRBV7-7,TRBJ2-5,few,NA,TGTGCCAGCAGCTTTAGCGCCCAAGAGACCCAGTACTTC,CASSFSAQETQYF
TRBV5-1,TRBJ1-6,few,NA,TGCGCCAGCAGCTTGGACAGTGTACCCCTCCACTTT,CASSLDSVPLHF
TRBV10-3,TRBJ2-3,NA,NA,TGTGCCATCAGTGCGGGTTCCGCAGATACGCAGTATTTT,CAISAGSADTQYF
TRBV6-1,TRBJ2-1,few,TRBD2,TGTGCCAGCAGTCCCCCTAGCGGGGGGCACAATGAGCAGTTCTTC,CASSPPSGGHNEQFF
TRBV6-2/TRBV6-3,TRBJ1-1,few,TRBD1,TGTGCCAGCAGCCCAGCCCAGGGCGGAGGGGGCCGTTCTGAAGCTTTCTTT,CASSPAQGGGGRSEAFF
TRBV20-1,TRBJ2-1,NA,NA,TGCAGTGCTAGAGATCGGTCGGGGGGCCTGTACAATGAGCAGTTCTTC,CSARDRSGGLYNEQFF
TRBV5-6,TRBJ2-1,few,NA,TGTGCCAGCAGCTTGGAGGGGTCCCCTTTGAGCTCCTACAATGAGCAGTTCTTC,CASSLEGSPLSSYNEQFF
TRBV20-1,TRBJ2-1,many,NA,TGCAGTGCTATCCCAGACTTAAATTACTTCAATGAGCAGTTCTTC,CSAIPDLNYFNEQFF
TRBV2,TRBJ1-6,NA,NA,TGTGCCAGCAGTGTCTCCGCAGGGTCCTATAATTCACCCCTCCACTTT,CASSVSAGSYNSPLHF
TRBV28,TRBJ2-5,NA,NA,TGTGCCAGCAGTTTATTGTTCCGTGGAGAGACCCAGTACTTC,CASSLLFRGETQYF
TRBV4-3,TRBJ2-3,NA,TRBD1,TGCGCCAGCAGCCCAGACAGGGCTAGCACAGATACGCAGTATTTT,CASSPDRASTDTQYF
TRBV29-1,TRBJ2-7,few,NA,TGCAGCGTTACACTGACTACCAAGGAACAGAGGTTC,CSVTLTTKEQRF
TRBV12-3/TRBV12-4,TRBJ1-2,many,TRBD1,TGTGCCAGCAGTTGGACAGGGGACTATGGCTACACCTTC,CASSWTGDYGYTF